This record looks at one T cell receptor beta chain sequence and its context. Its cognate antigen is unknown. This was the immunoSEQ version 4 assay in survey mode. Here immunoSEQ multiplex PCR was the method, and the copy in TCRdb shows in-frame clones only, minus some. The sample includes 35,000 to 40,000 clones, roughly 87% of them seen just once. CDR1 SGHTS and CDR2 YDEGEE come from the germline V gene. V lost 1 base and J 6 bases, leaving 8 bases between the germline ends. This CDR3 contains 13 residues. The record originates from a study of persistence of HIV-infected CD4 T cells. Overall study results and limits: Within sorted populations, more oligoclonal TCRs accompanied more oligoclonal proviruses.

Cells were stimulated nonspecifically with anti-CD3/anti-CD28 magnetic beads. Sorting of responding CD4+ T cells relied on upregulated CD40 ligand together with CD69. Undetectable plasma HIV-1 RNA below 50 copies/mL lasted at least 4 years. The material was CD4+ T cells sorted from PBMCs after approximately 19-hour stimulation, obtained from a patient who received antiretroviral therapy. The V call is TRBV5-8, the J call TRBJ2-1; the D is unclear. The clonotype comes from an adult man with HIV who was CMV-seropositive. The CDR3 DNA sequence: TGTGCCAGCAGCTTGACTGTGTCCAATGAGCAGTTCTTC. This sequence encodes CASSLTVSNEQFF.